The subject of this entry is one TCR beta chain. Its antigen remains unidentified. The PCR ran on 60 Vbeta and 13 Jbeta primers. Methods used by the authors: Counted up in a later analysis, unique TCR beta chains came to some 82 million, with around 9.9 million shared. Generated by immunoSEQ multiplex PCR, the TCRdb table keeps only in-frame clones and is missing some. That table supplies the V and J calls and clone size; D and trimming were determined from the DNA. Recorded for this sample: around 140,000 clones. This CDR3 is 12 amino acids long. J lost 7 bases, V lost 6 bases, and 4 bases had no gene match. In germline, CDR1 is MNHEY, CDR2 SVGAGI. The data were taken from a study of cytomegalovirus exposure and HLA in healthy donors. The study's findings and limits: Reports described diagnosis of cytomegalovirus status by the classifier as highly specific and sensitive.

Healthy bone marrow donors made up the donors. Sequences were obtained from PBMCs. The rearrangement uses TRBV6-5 and TRBJ1-1; 8 bases align to TRBD1. This receptor was taken from a woman in her thirties or forties in good health and CMV-seronegative. CDR3 sequence (DNA): TGTGCCAGCAGGACAGGGGTTTATGAAGCTTTCTTT. As protein: CASRTGVYEAFF.